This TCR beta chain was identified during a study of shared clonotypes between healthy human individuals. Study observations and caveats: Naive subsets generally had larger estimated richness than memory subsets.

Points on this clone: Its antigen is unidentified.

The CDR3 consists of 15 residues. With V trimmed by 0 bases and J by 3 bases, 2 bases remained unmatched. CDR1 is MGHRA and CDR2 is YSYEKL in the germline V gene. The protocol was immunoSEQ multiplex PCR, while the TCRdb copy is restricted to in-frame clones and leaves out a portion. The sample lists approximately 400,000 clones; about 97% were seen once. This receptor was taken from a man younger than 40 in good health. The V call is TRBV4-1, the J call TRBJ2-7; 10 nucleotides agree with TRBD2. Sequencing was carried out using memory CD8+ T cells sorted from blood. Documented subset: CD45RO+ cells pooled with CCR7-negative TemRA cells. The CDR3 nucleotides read TGCGCCAGCAGCCAAGATCTAGCGGGAGTCTACGAGCAGTACTTC. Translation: CASSQDLAGVYEQYF.